This TCR beta chain was identified in a study of early T cells in non-severe SARS-CoV-2 infection. Study context: Unsorted whole-blood RNA was sequenced in bulk, leaving chains unpaired. Broader study findings: VDJdb matching, biased toward anti-spike CD8 responses, missed private and CD4 specificities.

This clonotype was counted only a few times. Its antigen is currently unknown. Unique molecular identifiers were affixed to single, distinct cDNA molecules. TCRdb recomputed calls from the 5' RACE reads with MiXCR, one row per CDR3 protein. The sample shows about 27,000 distinct CDR3 sequences, approximately 4.1% of them seen only once. Trimming removed 4 bases at V and 8 bases at J, with 12 bases between. Germline loops: CDR1 SGDLS, CDR2 YYNGEE. The CDR3 has 12 amino acids. The material sequenced was whole blood. The source is an adult who was a healthcare worker with PCR-confirmed SARS-CoV-2 infection or an uninfected control (not recorded which). V is TRBV9 and J is TRBJ1-2; unclear D gene. CDR3 in amino acids: CASSPRDRGYTF. For the CDR3, the DNA is TGTGCCAGCAGCCCCCGAGATAGGGGCTACACCTTC.